A selection of T cell receptor beta chains follows, all from one sample in a study of blood T cell repertoires in COVID-19. The data were produced by immunoSEQ multiplex PCR, yet TCRdb's version contains in-frame clones alone and is incomplete. Of tens of thousands of clones in the sample, roughly nine tenths were seen once. Source material: peripheral blood. These receptors were collected from a man aged 45-65 years with acute or convalescent COVID-19. Each CDR3 is given with its conserved first and last residue. Fields, in order: J gene, clone size, V gene, CDR3 protein. Clone size is not always given. Where it is, it says once, few, many or a class for expanded clones.

J gene: TRBJ2-5
clone size: -
V gene: TRBV29-1
CDR3 protein: CSVEKYDGGETQYF

J gene: TRBJ1-1
clone size: -
V gene: TRBV29-1
CDR3 protein: CSVGRPGGNTEAFF

J gene: TRBJ2-2
clone size: few
V gene: TRBV5-1
CDR3 protein: CASSLVAGPNTGELFF

J gene: TRBJ1-1
clone size: -
V gene: TRBV6-1
CDR3 protein: CASSGASERAFF

J gene: TRBJ2-7
clone size: -
V gene: TRBV28
CDR3 protein: CASSPGQTRSGQYF

J gene: TRBJ2-7
clone size: -
V gene: TRBV7-2
CDR3 protein: CASSAPGQGAYEQYF

J gene: TRBJ1-6
clone size: -
V gene: TRBV15
CDR3 protein: CATSRDGAQGAPLHF

J gene: TRBJ1-1
clone size: -
V gene: TRBV4-1
CDR3 protein: CASSRLTGGTEAFF

J gene: TRBJ2-3
clone size: -
V gene: TRBV5-1
CDR3 protein: CASSLSRGAYTTDTQYF

J gene: TRBJ1-5
clone size: -
V gene: TRBV11-2
CDR3 protein: CASSLGGRDNQPQHF